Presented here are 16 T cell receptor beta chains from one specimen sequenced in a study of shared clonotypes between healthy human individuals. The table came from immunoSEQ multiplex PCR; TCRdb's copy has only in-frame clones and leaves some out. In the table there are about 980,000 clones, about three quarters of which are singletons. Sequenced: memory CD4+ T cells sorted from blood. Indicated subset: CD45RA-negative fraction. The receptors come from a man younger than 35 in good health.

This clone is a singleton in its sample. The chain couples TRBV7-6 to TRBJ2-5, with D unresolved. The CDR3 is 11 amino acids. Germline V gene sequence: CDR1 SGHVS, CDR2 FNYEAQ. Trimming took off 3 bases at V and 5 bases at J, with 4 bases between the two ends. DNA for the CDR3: TGTGCCAGCAGCTTGACGGAGACCCAGTACTTC. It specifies CASSLTETQYF.

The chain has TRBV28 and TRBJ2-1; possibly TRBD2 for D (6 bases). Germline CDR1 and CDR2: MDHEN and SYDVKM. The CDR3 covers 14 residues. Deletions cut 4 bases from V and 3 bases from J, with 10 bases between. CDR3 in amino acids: CASSSGTVYNEQFF. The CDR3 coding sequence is TGTGCCAGCAGTTCGGGGACTGTCTACAATGAGCAGTTCTTC.

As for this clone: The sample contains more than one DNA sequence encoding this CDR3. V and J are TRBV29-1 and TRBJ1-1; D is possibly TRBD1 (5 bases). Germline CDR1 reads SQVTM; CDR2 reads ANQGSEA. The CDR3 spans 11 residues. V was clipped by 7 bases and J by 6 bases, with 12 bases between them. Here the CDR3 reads CSAEVGPEAFF. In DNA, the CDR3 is TGCAGCGCGGAAGTGGGGCCTGAAGCTTTCTTT.

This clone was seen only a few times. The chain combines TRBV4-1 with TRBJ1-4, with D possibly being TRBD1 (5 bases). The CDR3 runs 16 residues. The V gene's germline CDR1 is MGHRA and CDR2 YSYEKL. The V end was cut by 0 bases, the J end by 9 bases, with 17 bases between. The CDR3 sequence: CASSQDPAGLGKKLFF. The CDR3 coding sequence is TGCGCCAGCAGCCAAGATCCGGCAGGGTTGGGGAAAAAACTGTTTTTT.

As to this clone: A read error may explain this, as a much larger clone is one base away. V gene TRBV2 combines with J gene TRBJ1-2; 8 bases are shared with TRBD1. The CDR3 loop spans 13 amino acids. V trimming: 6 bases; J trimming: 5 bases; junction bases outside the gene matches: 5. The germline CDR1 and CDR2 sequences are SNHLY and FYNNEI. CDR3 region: CASSLGQGYGYTF. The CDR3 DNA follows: TGTGCCAGCAGCCTCGGACAGGGTTATGGCTACACCTTC.

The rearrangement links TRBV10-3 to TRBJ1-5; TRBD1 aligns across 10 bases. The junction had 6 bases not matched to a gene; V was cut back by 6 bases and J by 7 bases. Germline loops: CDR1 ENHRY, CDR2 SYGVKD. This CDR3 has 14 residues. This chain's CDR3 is CAIRAGDRGQPQHF. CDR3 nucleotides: TGTGCCATCAGAGCCGGGGACAGGGGCCAGCCCCAGCATTTT.

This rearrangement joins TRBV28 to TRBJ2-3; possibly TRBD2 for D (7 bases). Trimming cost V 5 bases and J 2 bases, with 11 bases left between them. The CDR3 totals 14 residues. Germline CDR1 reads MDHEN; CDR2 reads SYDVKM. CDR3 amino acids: CASSRGGVTDTQYF. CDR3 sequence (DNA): TGTGCCAGCAGTAGAGGGGGGGTCACAGATACGCAGTATTTT.

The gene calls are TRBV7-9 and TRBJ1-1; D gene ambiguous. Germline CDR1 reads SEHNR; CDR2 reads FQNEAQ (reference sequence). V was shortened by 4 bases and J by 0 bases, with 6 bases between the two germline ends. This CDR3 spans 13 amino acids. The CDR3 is CASSSRMNTEAFF. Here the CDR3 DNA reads TGTGCCAGCAGCTCCCGGATGAACACTGAAGCTTTCTTT.

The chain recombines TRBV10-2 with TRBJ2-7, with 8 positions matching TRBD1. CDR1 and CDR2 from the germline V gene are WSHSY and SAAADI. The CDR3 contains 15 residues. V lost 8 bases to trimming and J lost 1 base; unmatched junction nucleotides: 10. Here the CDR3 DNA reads TGCGCCAGCCGCACCCCCGACAGGGGATCCTACGAGCAGTACTTC. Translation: CASRTPDRGSYEQYF.

The CDR3 here is CASSWTGGSRADTQYF. For the CDR3, the DNA is TGTGCCAGCAGCTGGACAGGGGGGTCAAGGGCAGATACGCAGTATTTT. The rearrangement joins TRBV6-6 to TRBJ2-3; TRBD1 matches at 10 bases. V was pared by 6 bases and J by 4 bases, with 10 bases of the junction left unmatched. Germline lookup yields CDR1 MNHNY and CDR2 SVGAGI (reference sequence). The CDR3 is 16 amino acids.

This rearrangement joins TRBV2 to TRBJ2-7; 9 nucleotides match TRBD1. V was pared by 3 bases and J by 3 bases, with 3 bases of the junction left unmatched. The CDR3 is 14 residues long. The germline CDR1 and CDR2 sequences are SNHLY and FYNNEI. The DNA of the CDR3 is TGTGCCAGCAGTGACCTGACAGGGGGCTACGAGCAGTACTTC. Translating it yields CASSDLTGGYEQYF.

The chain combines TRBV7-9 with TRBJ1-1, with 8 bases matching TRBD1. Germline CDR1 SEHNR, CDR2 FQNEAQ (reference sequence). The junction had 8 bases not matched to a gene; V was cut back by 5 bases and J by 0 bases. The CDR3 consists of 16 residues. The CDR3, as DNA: TGTGCCAGCAGCCCGAGGACAGGGAGCATGAACACTGAAGCTTTCTTT. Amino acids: CASSPRTGSMNTEAFF. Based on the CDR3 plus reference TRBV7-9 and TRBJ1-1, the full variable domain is DTGVSQNPRHKITKRGQNVTFRCDPISEHNRLYWYRQTLGQGPEFLTYFQNEAQLEKSRLLSDRFSAERPKGSFSTLEIQRTEQGDSAMYLCASSPRTGSMNTEAFFGQGTRLTVV.

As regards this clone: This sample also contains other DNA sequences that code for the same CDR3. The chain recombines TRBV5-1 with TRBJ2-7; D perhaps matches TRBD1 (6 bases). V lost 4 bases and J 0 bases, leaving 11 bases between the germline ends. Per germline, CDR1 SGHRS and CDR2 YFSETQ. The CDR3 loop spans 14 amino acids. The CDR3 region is CASSPRTDSYEQYF. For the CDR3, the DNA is TGCGCCAGCAGCCCTCGGACAGACTCCTACGAGCAGTACTTC.

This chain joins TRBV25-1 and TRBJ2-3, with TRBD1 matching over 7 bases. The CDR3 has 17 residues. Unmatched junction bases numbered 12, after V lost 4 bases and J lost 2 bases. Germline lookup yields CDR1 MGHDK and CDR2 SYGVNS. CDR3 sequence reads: CASSAPGQRSSTDTQYF. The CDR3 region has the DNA TGTGCCAGCAGTGCTCCGGGACAGAGATCTTCCACAGATACGCAGTATTTT.

CDR3 in DNA: TGTGCCAGCAGCCTAGTAATTATTGGGGGGGACGCCGAGCAGTACTTC. Encoded protein: CASSLVIIGGDAEQYF. This chain joins TRBV7-9 and TRBJ2-7, with TRBD2 identical over 7 bases. Germline lookup yields CDR1 SEHNR and CDR2 FQNEAQ (reference sequence). V lost 5 bases and J lost 6; bases outside the gene matches: 16. This CDR3 has 16 residues.

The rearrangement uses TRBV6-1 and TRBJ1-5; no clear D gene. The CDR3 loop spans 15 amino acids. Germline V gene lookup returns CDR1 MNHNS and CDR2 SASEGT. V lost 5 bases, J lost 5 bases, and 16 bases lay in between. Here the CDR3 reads CASSKPDVSHQPQHF. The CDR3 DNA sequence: TGTGCCAGCAGTAAACCGGACGTCTCGCATCAGCCCCAGCATTTT.